This TCR beta chain emerged from a study of tumor-infiltrating lymphocytes in primary liver carcinoma. A note on this clonotype: Its target is unknown. The junction does not match germline at one end; this may be a read error.

From unsorted bulk tissue weighing roughly 19-34 mg, DNA and RNA were co-extracted. Findings of the study overall: Only about 7.5-24% of top clones were detected in all five tumor regions.

The input was about 500 ng total RNA; TCR beta cDNA was made from it with a constant-region primer. Construction of TCR beta libraries relied on three successive nested multiplex PCR rounds employing slightly modified ARM-PCR. Use of TRBV1-TRBV30 forward primers with a C-beta reverse primer characterized the first two PCR rounds, which lasted approximately 11 cycles each. Each CDR3 protein is one row after TCRdb ran MiXCR on the multiplex PCR reads. The table has 150,000 to 200,000 distinct CDR3 sequences, approximately 80% seen once. Germline assignment: CDR1 LGHNA and CDR2 YNFKEQ. This CDR3 contains 16 residues.

What was sequenced was tumor tissue from primary liver carcinoma. The chain links TRBV4-2 to TRBJ2-3; 9 nucleotides match TRBD2. This TCR came from a man aged 35 to 55 with primary liver carcinoma and hepatitis B virus infection. The chain's CDR3 is CASSQDSSGRSDTQYF. DNA of the CDR3: TGTGCTAGCAGCCAGGACAGTAGCGGGAGATCAGATACGCAGTATTTT.